The clone carrying this TCR beta chain showed up just a few times. Its antigen is unidentified. The protocol was immunoSEQ multiplex PCR, while the TCRdb copy is restricted to in-frame clones and leaves out a portion. The repertoire has 80,000 to 130,000 clones, approximately 87% of them found once; the top ten carry under 4%. This entry is derived from a study of T cell responses to AZD1222 COVID-19 vaccine. Study results and caveats: The sample set comprised mostly white British donors with more females, and clonal diversity was possibly underestimated. Unmutated regions of variants are reportedly targeted by nearly half of spike-specific TCRs.

This clonotype was obtained from an adult in good health. The sample in question was peripheral blood, obtained on day 0 of AZD1222 vaccination.

The CDR3 sequence: CAISEGLGTEAFF. The DNA for the CDR3 is TGTGCCATCAGTGAGGGGCTGGGCACTGAAGCTTTCTTT. This chain links TRBV10-3 with TRBJ1-1; D uncertain. Germline CDR1 is ENHRY and CDR2 is SYGVKD. V was pared by 2 bases and J by 4 bases, with 8 bases between. The CDR3 is made up of 13 amino acids.